These T cell receptor beta chains were read from a single sample in a study of regulatory T cells in long-lasting Graves disease. Each CDR3 protein is one row after TCRdb ran MiXCR on the multiplex PCR reads. The top ten clones hold roughly 25% of a sample with roughly 560,000 distinct CDR3 sequences, 15% to 20% of them seen once. This same sample was also taken into another study, of T cells in Graves' hyperthyroidism and ophthalmopathy.

Sequenced material: peripheral blood mononuclear cells (PBMCs), taken at new diagnosis, from a patient treated with antithyroid drugs. The receptors here all came from a middle-aged woman with Graves disease. CDR3s include the opening cysteine and the closing phenylalanine or tryptophan. D genes are given only for firm matches. For some rows the clone size is stated as once, few or many, or as a class when expanded; others skip it.

J	D	V	size	DNA	CDR3
TRBJ1-5	NA	TRBV2	many	TGTGCCAGCAATTGGGAGGAAAATCAGCCCCAGCATTTT	CASNWEENQPQHF
TRBJ1-1	NA	TRBV7-9	many	TGTGCCAGCAGCAACACGGGTCAGGACAGGAACACTGAAGCTTTCTTT	CASSNTGQDRNTEAFF
TRBJ2-7	TRBD1	TRBV24-1	many	TGTGCCACCAGTGACCCGGACAGGGGAGCATCCTACGAGCAGTACTTC	CATSDPDRGASYEQYF
TRBJ1-2	TRBD1	TRBV6-1	many	TGTGCCAGCAGCGACAGGGGAAACTATGGCTACACCTTC	CASSDRGNYGYTF
TRBJ1-5	NA	TRBV30	many	TGTGCCTGGAGTATTGGCGCCTATAGCAATCAGCCCCAGCATTTT	CAWSIGAYSNQPQHF
TRBJ2-3	TRBD2	TRBV20-1	NA	TGCAGTGCTTTTAGCGGGAGCACAGATACGCAGTATTTT	CSAFSGSTDTQYF
TRBJ2-5	NA	TRBV19	NA	TGTGCCAGTAGTATTGCTGGGGAAGAGACCCAGTACTTC	CASSIAGEETQYF
TRBJ2-5	TRBD2	TRBV27	many	TGTGCCAGCAGTCCCGGACTAGCGGGGGTAGTAGAGACCCAGTACTTC	CASSPGLAGVVETQYF
TRBJ2-7	NA	TRBV30	few	TGTGCCTGGAGTGCACAGCCTGGAGAGCAGTACTTC	CAWSAQPGEQYF
TRBJ2-2	NA	TRBV6-4	NA	TGTGCCAGCAGCGAAAGTTACTTGCCGAACACCGGGGAGCTGTTTTTT	CASSESYLPNTGELFF
TRBJ1-1	TRBD1	TRBV12-3/TRBV12-4	NA	TGTGCCAGCAGCCGGACAGGGTCGGACACTGAAGCTTTCTTT	CASSRTGSDTEAFF
TRBJ1-6	TRBD1	TRBV6-5	many	TGTGCCAGCAGTTCCCCCGGACAGGGAAAGCGATATTCACCCCTCCACTTT	CASSSPGQGKRYSPLHF
TRBJ2-1	TRBD2	TRBV2	many	TGTGCCAATTATCGGGGGGTAGGGGAAGCCTACAATGAGCAGTTCTTC	CANYRGVGEAYNEQFF
TRBJ1-1	NA	TRBV12-3/TRBV12-4	few	TGTGCCAGCAGTCCCCCGATACTGGAGAACACTGAAGCTTTCTTT	CASSPPILENTEAFF
TRBJ1-2	NA	TRBV20-1	many	TGCAGTGCTGATCCGGGACTCCCTTATGGCTACACCTTC	CSADPGLPYGYTF
TRBJ2-2	TRBD2	TRBV5-1	NA	TGCGCCAGCAGCTGGACTAGCGGGGAAAACACCGGGGAGCTGTTTTTT	CASSWTSGENTGELFF
TRBJ2-7	NA	TRBV12-3/TRBV12-4	many	TGTGCCAGCAGCCCTGTGGCAGGCACCTACGAGCAGTACTTC	CASSPVAGTYEQYF
TRBJ1-1	NA	TRBV7-9	many	TGTGCCAGCAGCTTACTCGGGGGCTCTGAAGCTTTCTTT	CASSLLGGSEAFF
TRBJ1-2	NA	TRBV4-2	few	TGTGCCAGCAGCCGTTTGGGGGAGGCCTATGGCTACACCTTC	CASSRLGEAYGYTF
TRBJ2-1	TRBD2	TRBV24-1	NA	TGTGCCACCAGTGCGGGGGGGGGCTACAATGAGCAGTTCTTC	CATSAGGGYNEQFF
TRBJ2-3	TRBD2	TRBV5-1	many	TGCGCCAGCAGCTTGGGCCCTAGCGGGGGAAGCACAGATACGCAGTATTTT	CASSLGPSGGSTDTQYF
TRBJ2-7	NA	TRBV2	many	TGTGCCAGCAGTGAAGGGGGGGAGCAGTACTTC	CASSEGGEQYF
TRBJ1-6	TRBD1	TRBV9	NA	TGTGCCAGCAGCGCCCTTGGACAGGGGACTTCACCCCTCCACTTT	CASSALGQGTSPLHF
TRBJ1-2	NA	TRBV6-1	many	TGTGCCAGCAGGATGACAGTTAACTATGGCTACACCTTC	CASRMTVNYGYTF
TRBJ2-1	TRBD1	TRBV5-1	many	TGCGCCAGCAGCATCGGACAGGGGGCATCCATCAATGAGCAGTTCTTC	CASSIGQGASINEQFF
TRBJ2-5	NA	TRBV3-1	many	TGTGCCAGCAGCCATACTGTAGGGGAGACCCAGTACTTC	CASSHTVGETQYF
TRBJ1-2	TRBD1	TRBV29-1	few	TGCAGCGTCTACGACAGGGGGCCTGAGGGCTACACCTTC	CSVYDRGPEGYTF
TRBJ2-7	NA	TRBV12-3/TRBV12-4	NA	TGTGCCAGCAGTTTACAGGACTTTACCTACGAGCAGTACTTC	CASSLQDFTYEQYF
TRBJ1-5	NA	TRBV28	many	TGTGCCAGCCGATCTAGCAATCAGCCCCAGCATTTT	CASRSSNQPQHF
TRBJ2-2	NA	TRBV12-3/TRBV12-4	many	TGTGCCAGCAATCTACCCGGAGGGGAGCTGTTTTTT	CASNLPGGELFF
TRBJ2-1	NA	TRBV28	few	TGTGCCAGCATTGAAACCAGGACGCAATCCTACAATGAGCAGTTCTTC	CASIETRTQSYNEQFF
TRBJ2-2	TRBD2	TRBV6-5	many	TGTGCCAGCAGTTACGACGGAGCGGGGGCGAACACCGGGGAGCTGTTTTTT	CASSYDGAGANTGELFF